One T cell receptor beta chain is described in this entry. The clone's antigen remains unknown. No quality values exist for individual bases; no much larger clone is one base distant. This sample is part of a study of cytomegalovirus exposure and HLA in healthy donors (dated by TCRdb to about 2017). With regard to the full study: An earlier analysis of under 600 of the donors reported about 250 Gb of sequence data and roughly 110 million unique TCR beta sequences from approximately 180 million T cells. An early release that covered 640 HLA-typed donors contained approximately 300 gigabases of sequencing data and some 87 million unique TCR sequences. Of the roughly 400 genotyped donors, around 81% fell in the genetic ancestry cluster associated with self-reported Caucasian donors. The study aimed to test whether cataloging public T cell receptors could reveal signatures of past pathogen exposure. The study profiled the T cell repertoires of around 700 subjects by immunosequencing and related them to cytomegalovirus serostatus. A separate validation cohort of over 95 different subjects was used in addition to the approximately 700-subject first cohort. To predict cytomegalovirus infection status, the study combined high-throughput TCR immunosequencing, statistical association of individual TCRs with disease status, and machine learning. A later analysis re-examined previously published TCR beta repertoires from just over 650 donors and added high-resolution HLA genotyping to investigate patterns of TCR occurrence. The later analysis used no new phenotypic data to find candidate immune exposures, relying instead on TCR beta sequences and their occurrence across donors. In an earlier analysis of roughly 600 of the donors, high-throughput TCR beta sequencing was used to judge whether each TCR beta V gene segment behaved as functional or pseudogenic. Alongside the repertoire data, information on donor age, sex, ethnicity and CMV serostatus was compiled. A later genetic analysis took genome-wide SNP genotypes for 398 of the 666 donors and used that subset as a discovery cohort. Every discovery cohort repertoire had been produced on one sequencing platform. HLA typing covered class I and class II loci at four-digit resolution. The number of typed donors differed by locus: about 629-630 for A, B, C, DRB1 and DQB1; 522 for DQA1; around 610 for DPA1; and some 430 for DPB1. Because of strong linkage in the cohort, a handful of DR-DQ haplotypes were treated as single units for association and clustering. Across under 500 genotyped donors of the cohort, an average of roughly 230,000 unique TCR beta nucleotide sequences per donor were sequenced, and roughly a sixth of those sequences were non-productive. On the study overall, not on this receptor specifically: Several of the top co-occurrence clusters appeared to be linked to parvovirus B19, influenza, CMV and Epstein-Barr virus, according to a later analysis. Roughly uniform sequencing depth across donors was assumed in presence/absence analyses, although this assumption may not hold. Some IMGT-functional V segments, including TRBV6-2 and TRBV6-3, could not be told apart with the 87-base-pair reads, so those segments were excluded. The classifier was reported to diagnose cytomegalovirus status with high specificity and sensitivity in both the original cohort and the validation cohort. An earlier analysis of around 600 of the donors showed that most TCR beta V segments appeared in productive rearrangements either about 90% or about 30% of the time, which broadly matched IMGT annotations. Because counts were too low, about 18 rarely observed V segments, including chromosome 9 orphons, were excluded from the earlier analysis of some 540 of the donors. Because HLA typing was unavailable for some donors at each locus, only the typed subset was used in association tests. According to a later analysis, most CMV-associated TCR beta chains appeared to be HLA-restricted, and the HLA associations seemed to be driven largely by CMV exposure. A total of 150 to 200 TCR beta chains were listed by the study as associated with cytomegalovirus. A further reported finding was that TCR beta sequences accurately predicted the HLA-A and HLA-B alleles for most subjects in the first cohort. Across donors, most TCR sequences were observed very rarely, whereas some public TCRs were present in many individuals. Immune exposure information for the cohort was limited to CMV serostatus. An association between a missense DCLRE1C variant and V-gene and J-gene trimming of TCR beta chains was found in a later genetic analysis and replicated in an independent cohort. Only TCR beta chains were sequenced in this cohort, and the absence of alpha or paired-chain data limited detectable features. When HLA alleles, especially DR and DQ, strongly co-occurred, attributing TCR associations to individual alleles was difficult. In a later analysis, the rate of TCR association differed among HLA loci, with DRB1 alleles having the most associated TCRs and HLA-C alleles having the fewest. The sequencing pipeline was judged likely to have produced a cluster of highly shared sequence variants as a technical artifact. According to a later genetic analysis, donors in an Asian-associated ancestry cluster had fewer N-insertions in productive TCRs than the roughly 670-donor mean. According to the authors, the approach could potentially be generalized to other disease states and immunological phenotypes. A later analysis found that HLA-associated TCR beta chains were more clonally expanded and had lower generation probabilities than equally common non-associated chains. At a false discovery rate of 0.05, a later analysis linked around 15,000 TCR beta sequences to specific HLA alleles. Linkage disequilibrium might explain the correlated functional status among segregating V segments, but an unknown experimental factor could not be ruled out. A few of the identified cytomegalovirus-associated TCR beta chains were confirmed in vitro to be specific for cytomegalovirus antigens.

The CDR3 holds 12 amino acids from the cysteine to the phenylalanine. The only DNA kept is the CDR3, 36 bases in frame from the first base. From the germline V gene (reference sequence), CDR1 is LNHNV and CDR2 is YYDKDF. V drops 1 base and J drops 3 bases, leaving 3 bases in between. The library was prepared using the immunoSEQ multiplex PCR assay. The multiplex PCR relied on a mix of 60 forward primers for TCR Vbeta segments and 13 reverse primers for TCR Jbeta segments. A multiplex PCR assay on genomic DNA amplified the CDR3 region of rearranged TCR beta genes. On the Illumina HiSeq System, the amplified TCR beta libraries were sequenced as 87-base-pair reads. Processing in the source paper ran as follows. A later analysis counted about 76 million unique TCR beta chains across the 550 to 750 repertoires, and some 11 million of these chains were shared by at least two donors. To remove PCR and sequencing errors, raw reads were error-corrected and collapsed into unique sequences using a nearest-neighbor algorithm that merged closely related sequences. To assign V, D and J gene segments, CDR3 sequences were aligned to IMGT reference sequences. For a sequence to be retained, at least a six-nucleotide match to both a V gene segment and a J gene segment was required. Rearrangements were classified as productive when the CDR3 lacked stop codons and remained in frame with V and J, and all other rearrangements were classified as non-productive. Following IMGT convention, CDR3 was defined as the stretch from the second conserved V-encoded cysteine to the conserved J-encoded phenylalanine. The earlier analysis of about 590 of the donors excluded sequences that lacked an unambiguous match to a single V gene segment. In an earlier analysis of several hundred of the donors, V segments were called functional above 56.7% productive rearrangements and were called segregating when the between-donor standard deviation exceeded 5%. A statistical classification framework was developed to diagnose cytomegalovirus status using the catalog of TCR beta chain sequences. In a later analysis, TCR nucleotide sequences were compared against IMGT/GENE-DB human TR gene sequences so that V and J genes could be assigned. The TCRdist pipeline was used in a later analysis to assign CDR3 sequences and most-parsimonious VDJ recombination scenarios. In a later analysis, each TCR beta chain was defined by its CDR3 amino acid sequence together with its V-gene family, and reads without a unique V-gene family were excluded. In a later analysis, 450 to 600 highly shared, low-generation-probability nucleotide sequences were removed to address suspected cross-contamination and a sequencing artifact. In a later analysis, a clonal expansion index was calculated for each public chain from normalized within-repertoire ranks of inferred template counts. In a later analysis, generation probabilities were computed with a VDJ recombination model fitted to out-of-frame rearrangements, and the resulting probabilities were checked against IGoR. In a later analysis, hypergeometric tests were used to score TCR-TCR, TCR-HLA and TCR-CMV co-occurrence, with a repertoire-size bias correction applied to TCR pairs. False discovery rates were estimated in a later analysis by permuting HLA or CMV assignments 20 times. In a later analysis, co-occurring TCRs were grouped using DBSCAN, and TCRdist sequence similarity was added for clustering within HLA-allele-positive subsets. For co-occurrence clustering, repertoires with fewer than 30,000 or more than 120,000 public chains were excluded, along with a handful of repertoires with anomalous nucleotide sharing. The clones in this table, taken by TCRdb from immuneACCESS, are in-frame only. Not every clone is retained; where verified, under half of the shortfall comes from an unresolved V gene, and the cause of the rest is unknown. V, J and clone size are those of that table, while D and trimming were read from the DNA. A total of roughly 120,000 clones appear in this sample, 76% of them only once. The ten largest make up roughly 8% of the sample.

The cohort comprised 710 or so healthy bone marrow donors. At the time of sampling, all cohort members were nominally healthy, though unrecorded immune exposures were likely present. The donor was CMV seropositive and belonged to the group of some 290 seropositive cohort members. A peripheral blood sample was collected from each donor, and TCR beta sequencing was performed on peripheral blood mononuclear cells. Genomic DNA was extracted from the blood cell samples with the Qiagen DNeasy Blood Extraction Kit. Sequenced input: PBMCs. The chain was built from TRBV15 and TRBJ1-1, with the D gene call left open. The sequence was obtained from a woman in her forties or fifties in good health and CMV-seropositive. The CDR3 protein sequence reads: CATSRAYTEAFF. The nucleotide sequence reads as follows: TGTGCCACCAGCAGAGCCTACACTGAAGCTTTCTTT.